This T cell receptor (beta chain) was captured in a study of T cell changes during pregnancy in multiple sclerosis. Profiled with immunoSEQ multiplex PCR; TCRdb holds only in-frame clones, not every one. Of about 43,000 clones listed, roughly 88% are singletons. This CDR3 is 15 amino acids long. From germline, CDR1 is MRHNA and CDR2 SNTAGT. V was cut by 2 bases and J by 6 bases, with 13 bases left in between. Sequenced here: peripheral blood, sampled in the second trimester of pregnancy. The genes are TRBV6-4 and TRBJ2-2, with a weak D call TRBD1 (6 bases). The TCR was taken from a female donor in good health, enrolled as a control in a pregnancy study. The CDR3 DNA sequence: TGTGCCAGCAGTGACGGGGGCGATCACGCCGGGGAGCTGTTTTTT. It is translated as CASSDGGDHAGELFF.